Listed below are T cell receptor beta chains from one sample, sequenced in a study of blood T cell repertoires in COVID-19. Sequenced by immunoSEQ multiplex PCR; TCRdb stores in-frame clones only, minus some. The table includes about 100,000 clones, about four fifths detected once. The sequenced material came from peripheral blood. These receptors came from an elderly woman with active or convalescent COVID-19. The CDR3 runs from the conserved cysteine through the conserved F or W. D genes are given only for firm matches. A row's size may be missing; if present it is once, few, many or a size class.

>TRBV5-6|TRBJ2-7|TRBD2|once
TGTGCCAGCAGCATCGGGACTAGCGGGTGGAGGGAGCAGTACTTC
CASSIGTSGWREQYF
>TRBV6-6|TRBJ1-2|TRBD1|NA
TGTGCCAGCACCCAAACCCAGGGGGCCCATAACTATGGCTACACCTTC
CASTQTQGAHNYGYTF
>TRBV2|TRBJ1-2|NA|NA
TGTGCCAGCAGTGAGTACAGGGAGGGCTATGGCTACACCTTC
CASSEYREGYGYTF
>TRBV5-1|TRBJ2-1|NA|NA
TGTGCCAGCAGCAGGGGTCTGGACAATGAGCAGTTCTTC
CASSRGLDNEQFF
>TRBV20-1|TRBJ1-2|NA|few
TGCAGTGCGGAGCTTAACTATGGCTACACCTTC
CSAELNYGYTF
>TRBV12-3/TRBV12-4|TRBJ1-2|NA|NA
TGTGCCAGCAGTTTTGACAGCAACTATGGCTACACCTTC
CASSFDSNYGYTF
>TRBV13|TRBJ2-7|NA|many
TGTGCCAGCAGCCACCGGGGGCGGGAGATCTCCTACGAGCAGTACTTC
CASSHRGREISYEQYF
>TRBV19|TRBJ2-3|NA|once
TGTGCCAGTAGTATGGCCAGCACAGATACGCAGTATTTT
CASSMASTDTQYF
>TRBV15|TRBJ1-3|TRBD1|NA
TGTGCCACCAGCGGACAGGGCGCTGGAAACACCATATATTTT
CATSGQGAGNTIYF
>TRBV2|TRBJ2-1|TRBD2|NA
TGTGCCAGCAGCCGAGGACTAGCGGGCACCTACAATGAGCAGTTCTTC
CASSRGLAGTYNEQFF
>TRBV5-1|TRBJ2-5|TRBD2|NA
TGCGCCAGCAGCTTGAACCTAGCGGATCTCCAAGAGACCCAGTACTTC
CASSLNLADLQETQYF
>TRBV4-1|TRBJ2-1|TRBD2|NA
TGCGCCAGCGGGAGGGGATTTGAGCAGTTCTTC
CASGRGFEQFF
>TRBV7-9|TRBJ2-7|TRBD2|once
TGTGCCAGCAGCTTATTTCGGGGGGGACTAGCGGGAGGAGTTACCCACTTC
CASSLFRGGLAGGVTHF
>TRBV4-2|TRBJ2-3|TRBD2|NA
TGTGCCAGCAGCCAAGACCTAGCGGGAGGGGTAGATACGCAGTATTTT
CASSQDLAGGVDTQYF
>TRBV2|TRBJ2-5|NA|NA
TGTGCCAGCAGGGCGGACAGTCAGCGAGAGACCCAGTACTTC
CASRADSQRETQYF
>TRBV29-1|TRBJ1-2|TRBD1|NA
TGCAGCGCCCGAGAAAGTACAGGGGGCGTCTATGGCTACACCTTC
CSARESTGGVYGYTF
>TRBV9|TRBJ1-6|TRBD1|NA
TGTGCCAGCAGCTTCGCCCGGGACAGGGGAGAAAATTCACCCCTCCACTTT
CASSFARDRGENSPLHF
>TRBV24-1|TRBJ2-2|NA|few
TGTGCCACCAGCCAGGGGACCGGGGAGCTGTTTTTT
CATSQGTGELFF
>TRBV5-4|TRBJ1-5|TRBD1|NA
TGTGCCAGCAGCCTAGGGGGACAGGATAATCAGCCCCAGCATTTT
CASSLGGQDNQPQHF
>TRBV28|TRBJ2-7|NA|NA
TGTGCCAGCAGCCCAACTCGGACTAGTAGGGGGTCGCTGTCTGAGCAGTACTTC
CASSPTRTSRGSLSEQYF
>TRBV6-6|TRBJ2-3|TRBD1|NA
TGTGCCAGCAGTCCACATACCGGGGACAGGGGTGCAGATACGCAGTATTTT
CASSPHTGDRGADTQYF
>TRBV20-1|TRBJ2-5|TRBD2|NA
TGCAGTGCTAGTCCCGGGACTAGCGGGAGGGAGACCCAGTACTTC
CSASPGTSGRETQYF
>TRBV20-1|TRBJ2-1|NA|NA
TGCAGTGCTAGTGGGGTAGCGGATTCCTACAATGAGCAGTTCTTC
CSASGVADSYNEQFF
>TRBV7-9|TRBJ2-1|TRBD2|NA
TGTGCCAGCAGCTTAGGCGGGAGTTGGGGCGAGTATGAGCAGTTCTTC
CASSLGGSWGEYEQFF
>TRBV11-3|TRBJ2-2|TRBD2|NA
TGTGCCAGCAGCCAACAGACTAGCGGGTACCCGGGCACCGGGGAGCTGTTTTTT
CASSQQTSGYPGTGELFF
>TRBV6-5|TRBJ2-7|NA|NA
TGTGCCAGCAGTCCTCAGACTAACGAGCAGTACTTC
CASSPQTNEQYF
>TRBV5-4|TRBJ1-1|NA|NA
TGTGCCAGCAGCTTGGGGATTCCGGGGAACACTGAAGCTTTCTTT
CASSLGIPGNTEAFF
>TRBV28|TRBJ1-1|NA|NA
TGTGCCAGCAGCATTGCGGACAGAACTGAAGCTTTCTTT
CASSIADRTEAFF
>TRBV7-9|TRBJ2-1|NA|once
TGTGCCAGCAGGAGAAACAGGGCGGGAGCAGGAAATGAGCAGTTCTTC
CASRRNRAGAGNEQFF
>TRBV5-1|TRBJ1-4|TRBD1|NA
TGCGCCAGCAGCCGGGACAGTCAGAATGAAAAACTGTTTTTT
CASSRDSQNEKLFF
>TRBV11-2|TRBJ2-1|NA|NA
TGTGCCAGCAGCTTAAATCGGTTTAATGAGCAGTTCTTC
CASSLNRFNEQFF
>TRBV5-1|TRBJ2-7|TRBD2|NA
TGTGCCAGCAGCTCGGGACTAGGGGGTTACGAGCAGTACTTC
CASSSGLGGYEQYF
>TRBV28|TRBJ1-5|NA|few
TGTGCCAGCAGTCCCACAGGATACGATCAGCCCCAGCATTTT
CASSPTGYDQPQHF
>TRBV7-7|TRBJ2-1|TRBD2|NA
TGTGCCAGCAGCGCCATACCGGGACTAGCGGGAAGACAATCTGAGCAGTTCTTC
CASSAIPGLAGRQSEQFF
>TRBV5-6|TRBJ2-1|TRBD2|NA
TGTGCCAGCAGCGACGGGACTAGCAATGAGCAGTTCTTC
CASSDGTSNEQFF
>TRBV28|TRBJ2-2|TRBD2|few
TGTGCCAGTTTGACTAGCCCCGGGGAGCTGTTTTTT
CASLTSPGELFF
>TRBV7-9|TRBJ2-6|NA|NA
TGTGCCAGCAGAAGCTACGGGGTTGCTGGGGCCAACGTCCTGACTTTC
CASRSYGVAGANVLTF
>TRBV9|TRBJ1-4|NA|NA
TGTGCCAGCAGCAGGGAGATTAGGGGGACGAATGAAAAACTGTTTTTT
CASSREIRGTNEKLFF
>TRBV2|TRBJ2-7|NA|NA
TGTGCCAGCGGCAACGCGGGGAGCCACGAGCAGTACTTC
CASGNAGSHEQYF
>TRBV28|TRBJ2-3|TRBD1|NA
TGTGCCAGCAGTTCACCGGGACAGGGACCGCCAGATACGCAGTATTTT
CASSSPGQGPPDTQYF
>TRBV28|TRBJ2-7|NA|NA
TGTGCCAGCAGCATAGGGGGAGACGAGCAGTACTTC
CASSIGGDEQYF
>TRBV2|TRBJ2-7|NA|NA
TGTGCCAGCACTCCAGGGATCGTTAACGAGCAGTACTTC
CASTPGIVNEQYF
>TRBV28|TRBJ1-5|NA|NA
TGTGCCAGCAGGTCCGTCGGGGGGGGAAGCAATCAGCCCCAGCATTTT
CASRSVGGGSNQPQHF
>TRBV6-1|TRBJ2-2|TRBD2|NA
TGTGCCAGCAGTGGTGGACTAGCGGCGGCGGCCGGGGAGCTGTTTTTT
CASSGGLAAAAGELFF
>TRBV7-9|TRBJ2-5|NA|NA
TGTGCCAGCAGCGGGGGCTACCAAGAGACCCAGTACTTC
CASSGGYQETQYF
>TRBV29-1|TRBJ2-2|NA|NA
TGCAGCGTTGGTTTGACCTGGAGCGGCGCCGGGGAGCTGTTTTTT
CSVGLTWSGAGELFF
>TRBV11-2|TRBJ2-7|NA|NA
TGTGCCAGCAGCTTAGAGCCTATAACCTACGAGCAGTACTTC
CASSLEPITYEQYF
>TRBV19|TRBJ2-2|NA|NA
TGTGCCAGTAGTATTGGGGGCCCCGGGGAGCTGTTTTTT
CASSIGGPGELFF
>TRBV11-1|TRBJ2-7|NA|NA
TGTGCCAGCAGCCATGCACGGGATGCCTACGAGCAGTACTTC
CASSHARDAYEQYF
>TRBV28|TRBJ1-4|NA|NA
TGTGCCAGCAGTCCCACCCTCTACAGAACAACTAATGAAAAACTGTTTTTT
CASSPTLYRTTNEKLFF
>TRBV7-2|TRBJ1-2|NA|once
TGTGCCAGCAGCTCCCAGGGAGGGGGCTATGGCTACACCTTC
CASSSQGGGYGYTF
>TRBV6-1|TRBJ2-7|TRBD2|NA
TGTGCCAGCAGTGGGACTTCGGGACTAGCGGGAGGGCCCGGGGTGGAGCAGTACTTC
CASSGTSGLAGGPGVEQYF
>TRBV7-9|TRBJ2-3|TRBD1|once
TGTGCCAGCAGCTTAGAGGGGACAGGGTTCAATACGCAGTATTTT
CASSLEGTGFNTQYF